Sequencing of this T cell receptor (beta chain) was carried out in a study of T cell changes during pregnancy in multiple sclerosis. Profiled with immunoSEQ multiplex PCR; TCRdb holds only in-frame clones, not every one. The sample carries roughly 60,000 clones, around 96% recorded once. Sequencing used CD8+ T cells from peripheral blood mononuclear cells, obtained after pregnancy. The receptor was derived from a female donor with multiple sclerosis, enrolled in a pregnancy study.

The CDR3, as DNA: TGTGCCAGCAGTGAGGGACAGGGTAATCAGCCCCAGCATTTT. Protein: CASSEGQGNQPQHF. J is TRBJ1-5 and V is TRBV2; TRBD1 matches 9 bases. The germline V gene encodes CDR1 SNHLY and CDR2 FYNNEI. J lost 4 bases, V lost 3 bases, and 1 base had no gene match. The CDR3 consists of 14 residues.